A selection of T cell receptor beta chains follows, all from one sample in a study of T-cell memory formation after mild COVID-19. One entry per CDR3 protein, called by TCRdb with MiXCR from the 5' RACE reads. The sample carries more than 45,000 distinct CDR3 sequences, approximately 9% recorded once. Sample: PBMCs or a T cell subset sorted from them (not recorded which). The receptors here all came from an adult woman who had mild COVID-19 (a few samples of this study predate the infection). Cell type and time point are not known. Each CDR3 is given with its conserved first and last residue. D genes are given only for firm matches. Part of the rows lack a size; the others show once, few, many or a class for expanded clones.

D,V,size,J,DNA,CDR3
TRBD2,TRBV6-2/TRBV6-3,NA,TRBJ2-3,TGTGCCAGCATTAAAGCGGGGGTCACAGATACGCAGTATTTT,CASIKAGVTDTQYF
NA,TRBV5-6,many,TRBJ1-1,TGTGCCAGCAGCCAAAGAAGAGGGGGATTGGGGTTTCGCTACAGGAACACTGAAGCTTTCTTT,CASSQRRGGLGFRYRNTEAFF
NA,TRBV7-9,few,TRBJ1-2,TGTGCCAGCAGCTTAGTGTATGGCTACACCTTC,CASSLVYGYTF
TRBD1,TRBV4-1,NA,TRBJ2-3,TGCGCCAGCAGCCAAACGTACAGGGGGGAAACAGATACGCAGTATTTT,CASSQTYRGETDTQYF
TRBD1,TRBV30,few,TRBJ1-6,TGTGCCTGGAGCTGGAGAACAGGGGGAAATTCACCCCTCCACTTT,CAWSWRTGGNSPLHF
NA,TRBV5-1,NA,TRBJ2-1,TGCGCCAGCAGCTTGGCACGGAAGCAGGGGGGGAATGAGCAGTTCTTC,CASSLARKQGGNEQFF
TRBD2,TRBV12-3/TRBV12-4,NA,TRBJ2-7,TGTGCCAGCAGTTTAGGACTAGCGGAGGGCGGCAACGAGCAGTACTTC,CASSLGLAEGGNEQYF
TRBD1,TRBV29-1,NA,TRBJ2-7,TGCAGCGCCGGTGGACAGGGGAGGGAGTACTTC,CSAGGQGREYF
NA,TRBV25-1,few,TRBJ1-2,TGTGCCAGCAGTGAGGTGGGGACGGGGGGCGGCTACACCTTC,CASSEVGTGGGYTF
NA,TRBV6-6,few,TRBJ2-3,TGTGCCAGCACCCCCCTCCGGGGCCCGCAGTATTTT,CASTPLRGPQYF
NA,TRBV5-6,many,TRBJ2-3,TGTGCCAGCAGCCGACGGGCACAAGATACGCAGTATTTT,CASSRRAQDTQYF
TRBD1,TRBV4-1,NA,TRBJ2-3,TGCGCCAGCAGCCAGGTATTGACCGGGACAGGGCGTACAGATACGCAGTATTTT,CASSQVLTGTGRTDTQYF
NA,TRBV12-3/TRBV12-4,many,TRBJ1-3,TGTGCCAGCAGTTTATGGGCAGGGCCCGGAAACACCATATATTTT,CASSLWAGPGNTIYF